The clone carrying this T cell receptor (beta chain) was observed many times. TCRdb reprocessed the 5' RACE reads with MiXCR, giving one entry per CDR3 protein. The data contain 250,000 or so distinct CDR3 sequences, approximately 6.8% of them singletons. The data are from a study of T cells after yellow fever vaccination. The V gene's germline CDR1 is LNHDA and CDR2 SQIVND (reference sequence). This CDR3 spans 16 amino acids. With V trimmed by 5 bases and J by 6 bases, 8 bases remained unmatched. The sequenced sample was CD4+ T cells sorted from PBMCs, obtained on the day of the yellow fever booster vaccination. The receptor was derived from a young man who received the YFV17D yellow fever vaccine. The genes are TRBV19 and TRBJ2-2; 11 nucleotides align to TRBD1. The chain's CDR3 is CASSYGTGGPAGELFF. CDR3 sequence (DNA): TGTGCCAGTAGTTACGGGACAGGGGGACCCGCCGGGGAGCTGTTTTTT.